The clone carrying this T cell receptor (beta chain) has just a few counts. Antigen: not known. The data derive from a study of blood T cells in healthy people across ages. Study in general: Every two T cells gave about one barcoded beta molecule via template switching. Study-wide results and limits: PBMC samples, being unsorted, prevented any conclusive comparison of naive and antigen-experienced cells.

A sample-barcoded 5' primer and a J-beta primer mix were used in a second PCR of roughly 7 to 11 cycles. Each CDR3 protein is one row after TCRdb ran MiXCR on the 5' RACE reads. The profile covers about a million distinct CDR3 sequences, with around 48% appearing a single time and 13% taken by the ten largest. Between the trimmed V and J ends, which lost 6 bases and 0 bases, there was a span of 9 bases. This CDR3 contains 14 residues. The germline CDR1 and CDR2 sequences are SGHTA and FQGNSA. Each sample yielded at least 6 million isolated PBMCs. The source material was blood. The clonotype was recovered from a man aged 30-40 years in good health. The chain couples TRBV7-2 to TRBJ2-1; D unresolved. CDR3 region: CASRDGPSYNEQFF. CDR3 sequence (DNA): TGTGCCAGCAGGGACGGACCCTCCTACAATGAGCAGTTCTTC.